What follows describes a single T cell receptor (beta chain). The antigen is unknown. Distinct nucleotide sequences in the sample also encode this CDR3. The sample comes from a study of T cell responses to AZD1222 COVID-19 vaccine. This table comes from immunoSEQ multiplex PCR, and its TCRdb copy is limited to in-frame clones, with some not included. The table lists 100,000 or so clones, 88% of them singletons. Study observations and caveats: Among spike-specific TCRs, nearly half reportedly target unmutated variant regions. Baseline seropositives among AZD1222 recipients totaled only five to seven. Repertoires were collected only later (after the peak T cell response had occurred). Among the donors, most were white British and more were female, and clonal diversity was possibly underestimated.

CDR3 size: 12 residues. Germline V lookup: CDR1 SGHRS, CDR2 YFSETQ. The V end lost 0 bases, the J end lost 6 bases, and 5 bases lay between the germline ends. This TCR was sampled from an adult in good health. This rearrangement joins TRBV5-1 to TRBJ2-3; D is ambiguous. Source: peripheral blood, taken on day 0 of AZD1222 vaccination. The CDR3 DNA sequence: TGCGCCAGCAGCTTGGCCGGGGATACGCAGTATTTT. Its protein product is CASSLAGDTQYF.